This TCR beta chain was identified in a study of regulatory T cells in long-lasting Graves disease. In building TCR beta libraries, iRepertoire HTBI primers were used together with Arm-PCR of CDR3 regions. TCRdb passed the multiplex PCR reads through MiXCR, listing each CDR3 protein once. Of about 500,000 distinct CDR3 sequences detected, more than 10% appear once; the ten largest clones hold roughly 8.9%. The V gene end was trimmed by 3 bases and the J gene end by 7 bases; junction bases not matched to a gene: 8. Germline loops: CDR1 LGHNA, CDR2 YNFKEQ. CDR3 size: 15 residues. Regarding time point: newly diagnosed GD, antithyroid drugs for less than 3 months. The TCR library was prepared using RNA isolated from PBMCs. The same specimen was also included in a second study, on T cells in Graves' hyperthyroidism and ophthalmopathy.

The chain carries TRBV4-2 and TRBJ2-7, with 11 bases matching TRBD2. The material was peripheral blood mononuclear cells (PBMCs), obtained at new diagnosis, from a patient treated with antithyroid drugs. The TCR comes from a woman aged 25-40 years with Graves disease. CDR3 loop: CASSQELAGAGEQYF. The CDR3 region has the DNA TGTGCCAGCAGCCAGGAACTAGCGGGAGCGGGGGAGCAGTACTTC.